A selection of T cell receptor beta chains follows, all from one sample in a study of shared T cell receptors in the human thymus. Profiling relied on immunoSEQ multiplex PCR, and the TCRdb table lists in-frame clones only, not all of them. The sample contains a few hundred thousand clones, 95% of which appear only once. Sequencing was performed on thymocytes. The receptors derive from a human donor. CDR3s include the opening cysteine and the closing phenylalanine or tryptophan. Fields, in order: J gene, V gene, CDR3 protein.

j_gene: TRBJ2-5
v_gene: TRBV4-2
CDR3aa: CASSQVWGTRDRLVREETQYF

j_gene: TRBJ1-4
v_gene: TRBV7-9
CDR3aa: CASSPRTGGTTNEKLFF

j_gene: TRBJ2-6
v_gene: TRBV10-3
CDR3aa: CAISENGSSGANVLTF

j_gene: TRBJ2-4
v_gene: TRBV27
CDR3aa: CASTPVAEGLAKNIQYF

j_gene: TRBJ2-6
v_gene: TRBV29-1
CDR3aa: CSVKTSGANVLTF

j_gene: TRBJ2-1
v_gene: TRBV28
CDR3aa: CASSLRLGTSGRGAYNEQFF

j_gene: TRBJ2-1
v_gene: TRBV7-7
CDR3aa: CASSPRTGTFGHEQFF

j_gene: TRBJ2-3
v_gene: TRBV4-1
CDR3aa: CASSRGLAGVTDTQYF

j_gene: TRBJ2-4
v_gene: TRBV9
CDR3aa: CASSVGQGENIQYF

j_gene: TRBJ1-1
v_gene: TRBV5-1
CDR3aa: CASSLRTVAEAFF

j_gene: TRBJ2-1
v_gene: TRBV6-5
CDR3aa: CASSSRGLNNEQFF

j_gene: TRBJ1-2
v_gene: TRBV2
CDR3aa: CASNYRVGYGYTF

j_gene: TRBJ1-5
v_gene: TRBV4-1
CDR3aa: CASSQGSMGGDQPQHF

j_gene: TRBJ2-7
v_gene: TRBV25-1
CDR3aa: CASSVGGRELDEQYF

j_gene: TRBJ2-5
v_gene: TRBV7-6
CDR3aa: CASSPSQETQYF